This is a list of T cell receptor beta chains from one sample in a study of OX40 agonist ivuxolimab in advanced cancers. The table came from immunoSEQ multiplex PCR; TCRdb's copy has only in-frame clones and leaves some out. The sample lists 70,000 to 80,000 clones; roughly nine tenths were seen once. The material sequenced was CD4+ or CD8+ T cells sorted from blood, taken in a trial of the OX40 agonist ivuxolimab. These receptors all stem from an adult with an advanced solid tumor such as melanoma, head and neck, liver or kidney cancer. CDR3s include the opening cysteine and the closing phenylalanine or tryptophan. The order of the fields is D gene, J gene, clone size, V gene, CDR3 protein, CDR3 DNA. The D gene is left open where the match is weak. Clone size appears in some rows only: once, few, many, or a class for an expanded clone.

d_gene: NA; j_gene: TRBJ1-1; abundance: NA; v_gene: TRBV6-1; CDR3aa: CASTRGWNLNTEAFF; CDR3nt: TGTGCCAGCACCAGGGGATGGAACTTGAACACTGAAGCTTTCTTT
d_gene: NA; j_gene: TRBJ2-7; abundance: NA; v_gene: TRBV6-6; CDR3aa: CASSRDTLGEQYF; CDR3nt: TGTGCCAGCAGCCGGGACACCCTTGGCGAGCAGTACTTC
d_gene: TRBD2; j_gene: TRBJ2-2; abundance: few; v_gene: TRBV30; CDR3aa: CAWSVSLAGTGELFF; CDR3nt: TGTGCCTGGAGTGTGTCGCTAGCGGGAACCGGGGAGCTGTTTTTT
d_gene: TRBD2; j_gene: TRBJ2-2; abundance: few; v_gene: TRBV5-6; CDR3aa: CASSSLFERESPGELFF; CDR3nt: TGTGCCAGCAGCTCCCTTTTCGAGCGGGAGTCCCCCGGGGAGCTGTTTTTT
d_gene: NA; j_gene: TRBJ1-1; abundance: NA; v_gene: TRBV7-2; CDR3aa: CASSLEEGTEAFF; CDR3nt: TGTGCCAGCAGCTTAGAGGAGGGGACTGAAGCTTTCTTT
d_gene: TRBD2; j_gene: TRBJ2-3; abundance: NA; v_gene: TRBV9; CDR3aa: CASSVGSLAGLDTQYF; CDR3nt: TGTGCCAGCAGCGTAGGAAGTCTAGCGGGACTAGATACGCAGTATTTT
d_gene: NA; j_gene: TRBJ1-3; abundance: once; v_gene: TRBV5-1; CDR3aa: CASSPTAGSGNTIYF; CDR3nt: TGCGCCAGCAGCCCTACCGCGGGGTCTGGAAACACCATATATTTT
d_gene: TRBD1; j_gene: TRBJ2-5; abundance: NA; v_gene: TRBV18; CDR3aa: CASSPGQGAETQYF; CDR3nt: TGTGCCAGCTCACCAGGTCAGGGGGCAGAGACCCAGTACTTC
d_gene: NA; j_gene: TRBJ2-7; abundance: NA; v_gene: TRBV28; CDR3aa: CASSLGAFYEQYF; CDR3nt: TGTGCCAGCAGCTTAGGGGCTTTTTACGAGCAGTACTTC
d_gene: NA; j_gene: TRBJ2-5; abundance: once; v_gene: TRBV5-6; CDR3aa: CASSLSGETQYF; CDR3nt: TGTGCCAGCAGCTTGTCAGGGGAGACCCAGTACTTC
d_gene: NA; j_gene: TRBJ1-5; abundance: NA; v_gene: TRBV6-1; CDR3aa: CASRETLGGQPQHF; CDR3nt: TGTGCCAGCAGGGAGACCCTAGGGGGGCAGCCCCAGCATTTT
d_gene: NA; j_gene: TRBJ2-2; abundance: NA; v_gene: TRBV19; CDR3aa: CASSIFGRNTGELFF; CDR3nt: TGTGCCAGTAGTATTTTCGGGAGGAACACCGGGGAGCTGTTTTTT
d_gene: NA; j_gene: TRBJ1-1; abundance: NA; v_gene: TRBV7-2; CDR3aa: CASSLSGQSGTEAFF; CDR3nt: TGTGCCAGCAGCTTAAGCGGACAGTCGGGAACTGAAGCTTTCTTT